This TCR beta chain was profiled in a study of cytomegalovirus exposure and HLA in healthy donors. About the research overall: Findings of an earlier analysis included about 100 million unique TCR beta sequences from 180 million or so T cells.

In the case of this clone: The antigen remains unidentified.

Findings of the study overall: It was confirmed in vitro that three of the CMV-associated chains were specific for CMV antigens. It was reported that TCR beta sequences correctly inferred the HLA-A and HLA-B alleles for most subjects. Rare TCR sequences dominated, though some public TCRs recurred in many donors.

PCR amplification relied on 60 Vbeta primers (plus 13 Jbeta primers). Clones were read by immunoSEQ multiplex PCR, and TCRdb kept only the in-frame ones, dropping some. The profile shows under 130,000 clones, 13% to 15% of them singletons. Germline values: CDR1 SGHTA, CDR2 FQGNSA. The CDR3 has 14 residues. V gave up 3 bases and J gave up 5 bases, with 10 bases separating them. Sequenced input: PBMCs. The V call is TRBV7-2, the J call TRBJ2-2; no clear D gene. The receptor's source is a female donor in good health and CMV-seronegative. This CDR3 is CASSLGQSTGELFF. The CDR3 DNA reads TGTGCCAGCAGCTTGGGCCAGAGTACCGGGGAGCTGTTTTTT. Full variable domain (outside the CDR3, taken from reference TRBV7-2 and TRBJ2-2): GAGVSQSPSNKVTEKGKDVELRCDPISGHTALYWYRQSLGQGLEFLIYFQGNSAPDKSGLPSDRFSAERTGGSVSTLTIQRTQQEDSAVYLCASSLGQSTGELFFGEGSRLTVL.